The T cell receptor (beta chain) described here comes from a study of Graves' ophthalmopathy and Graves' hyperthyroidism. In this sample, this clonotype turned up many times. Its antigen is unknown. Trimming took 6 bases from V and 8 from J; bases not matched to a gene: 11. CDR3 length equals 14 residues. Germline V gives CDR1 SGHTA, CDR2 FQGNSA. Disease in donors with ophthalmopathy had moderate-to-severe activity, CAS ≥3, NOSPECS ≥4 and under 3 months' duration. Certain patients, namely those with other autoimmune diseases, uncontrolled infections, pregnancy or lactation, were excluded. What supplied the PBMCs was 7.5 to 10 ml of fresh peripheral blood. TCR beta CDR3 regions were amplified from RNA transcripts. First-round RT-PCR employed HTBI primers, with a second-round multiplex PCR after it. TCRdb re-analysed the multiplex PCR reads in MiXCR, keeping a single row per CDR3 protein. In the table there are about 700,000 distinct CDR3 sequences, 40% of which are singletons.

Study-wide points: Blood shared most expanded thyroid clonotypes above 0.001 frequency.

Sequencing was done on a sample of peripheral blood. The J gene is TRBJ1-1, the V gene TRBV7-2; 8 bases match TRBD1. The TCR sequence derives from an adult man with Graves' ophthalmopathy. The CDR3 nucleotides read TGTGCCAGCAGTTTGGGGCAGGGGGCCCGGGAAGCTTTCTTT. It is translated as CASSLGQGAREAFF. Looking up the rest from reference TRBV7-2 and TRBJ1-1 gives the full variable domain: GAGVSQSPSNKVTEKGKDVELRCDPISGHTALYWYRQSLGQGLEFLIYFQGNSAPDKSGLPSDRFSAERTGGSVSTLTIQRTQQEDSAVYLCASSLGQGAREAFFGQGTRLTVV.